One and the same sample provided the 8 T cell receptor beta chains below, sequenced in a study of vaccination and CD4 T cells after COVID-19. Sequenced with the Oncomine TCR Beta short-read assay was DNA taken from cultured CD4+ T cells. TCRdb called the PCR reads again in MiXCR, with one record for every CDR3 protein. The repertoire includes some 7,300 distinct CDR3 sequences, about two fifths of them detected once, and roughly 22% sits in the top ten. Stated treatment: approximately 10-day PBMC culture with coronavirus spike peptide pools or control peptides (ViraFEST assay). Prior to the COVID-19 pandemic (2011-2018), the unexposed donor's CD4+ T cells were collected. Their target antigens are unknown. The specimen sequenced was CD4+ T cells from blood, cultured in vitro. These receptors were taken from a human donor in good health.

This clonotype turned up a few times. CDR3 coding DNA: TGCAGTGCGGCCGGGACAGATTCTGGGAACACTGAAGCTTTCTTT. Translated: CSAAGTDSGNTEAFF. V is TRBV20-1 and J is TRBJ1-1; 7 bases map to TRBD1. The germline gives CDR1 DFQATT, CDR2 SNEGSKA (reference sequence). Losses at the gene ends were 6 bases for V and 1 base for J; bases not matched to a gene: 11. CDR3 length: 15 amino acids.

The CDR3 loop is CASRGPGASTEAFF. The CDR3 nucleotides are TGCGCCAGCAGGGGTCCGGGGGCTAGCACTGAAGCTTTCTTT. The chain joins TRBV10-2 to TRBJ1-1; TRBD1 is a possible D gene (6 bases). CDR1 is WSHSY, CDR2 SAAADI, per germline. V was trimmed by 6 bases and J by 4 bases, leaving 15 bases between them. The CDR3 is 14 amino acids.

This chain joins TRBV10-1 and TRBJ2-3; D uncertain. V lost 0 bases, J lost 3 bases, and 7 bases lay in between. The CDR3 extends over 14 amino acids. Germline V gives CDR1 WNHNN, CDR2 SYGVQD (reference sequence). CDR3 nucleotides: TGCGCCAGCAGTGAGTCCCTCGGGACAGATACGCAGTATTTT. Amino acids: CASSESLGTDTQYF.

This sequence joins TRBV5-1 and TRBJ1-1; TRBD1 matches at 7 bases. The germline V gene encodes CDR1 SGHRS and CDR2 YFSETQ. V was pared by 3 bases and J by 4 bases, with 12 bases of the junction left unmatched. The CDR3 is 16 residues long. This CDR3 is CASSSPSSGGITEAFF. CDR3 coding DNA: TGCGCCAGCAGCTCGCCATCTTCAGGGGGTATCACTGAAGCTTTCTTT.

The rearrangement uses TRBV20-1 and TRBJ2-7; TRBD1 matches 7 bases. The V segment lost 3 bases and the J segment 2 bases; nucleotides outside the gene matches: 4. From germline, CDR1 is DFQATT and CDR2 SNEGSKA (reference sequence). CDR3 size: 13 residues. The DNA of the CDR3 is TGCAGTGCTAGCGACAGGGCCACCTACGAGCAGTACTTC. Protein: CSASDRATYEQYF.

The chain employs TRBV30 and TRBJ1-5; D is uncertain. Germline CDR1 GTSNPN, CDR2 SVGIG (reference sequence). V lost 0 bases and J lost 5, with 8 bases in between. The CDR3 spans 13 residues. The CDR3 sequence: CAWSVGPDQPQHF. Here the CDR3 DNA reads TGTGCCTGGAGTGTAGGGCCTGATCAGCCCCAGCATTTT.

The chain joins TRBV6-1 to TRBJ2-1; D possibly corresponds to TRBD2 (6 bases). The CDR3 length is 16 residues. V lost 0 bases, J lost 1 base, and 10 bases lay in between. Germline V gene sequence: CDR1 MNHNS, CDR2 SASEGT. The CDR3: CASSEAESGSYNEQFF. The DNA of the CDR3 is TGTGCCAGCAGTGAAGCGGAAAGCGGGTCCTACAATGAGCAGTTCTTC.

This rearrangement joins TRBV6-1 to TRBJ1-5; D remains ambiguous. The CDR3 has 15 residues. Germline CDR1 reads MNHNS; CDR2 reads SASEGT. Trimming removed 7 bases at V and 2 bases at J, with 15 bases between. This chain's CDR3 is CASNGRLEGNQPQHF. Here the CDR3 DNA reads TGTGCCAGCAATGGACGGTTAGAGGGCAATCAGCCCCAGCATTTT.